The 16 T cell receptor beta chains presented below share a single source sample, sequenced in a study of cytomegalovirus exposure and HLA in healthy donors. With 60 Vbeta and 13 Jbeta primers, the PCR was carried out. Sequencing was performed with immunoSEQ multiplex PCR; in TCRdb, only in-frame clones are kept and a portion is missing. The profile shows 150,000 to 200,000 clones, around three quarters of them singletons. Sequences were obtained from PBMCs. Source of these receptors: a woman aged 25 to 39 in good health and CMV-seronegative.

This chain uses TRBV6-5 with TRBJ1-1; D gene ambiguous. Trimming removed 3 bases from V and 1 base from J, with 9 bases in between. Per the germline V gene, CDR1 is MNHEY and CDR2 is SVGAGI. This CDR3 has 14 residues. The CDR3 sequence: CASSYTAKNTEAFF. CDR3 sequence (DNA): TGTGCCAGCAGTTATACAGCTAAGAACACTGAAGCTTTCTTT.

The V call is TRBV11-2, the J call TRBJ1-6, with 8 bases lining up with TRBD1. This CDR3 has 16 amino acids. CDR1 is SGHAT, CDR2 FQNNGV, per germline. Unmatched junction bases numbered 8, after V lost 1 base and J lost 9 bases. As DNA, the CDR3 is TGTGCCAGCAGCTTAGTGGCAGGGGGCTTCGGTTCACCCCTCCACTTT. It yields the protein CASSLVAGGFGSPLHF.

The rearrangement joins TRBV2 to TRBJ2-1; weak D call: TRBD2 (5 bases). CDR3 length equals 15 residues. Germline loops: CDR1 SNHLY, CDR2 FYNNEI. Trimming took off 6 bases at V and 0 bases at J, with 12 bases between the two ends. The CDR3 loop is CASRDYLTSYNEQFF. As DNA, the CDR3 is TGTGCCAGCAGAGACTACCTCACCTCCTACAATGAGCAGTTCTTC. The variable domain in full, completed from reference TRBV2 and TRBJ2-1, reads EPEVTQTPSHQVTQMGQEVILRCVPISNHLYFYWYRQILGQKVEFLVSFYNNEISEKSEIFDDQFSVERPDGSNFTLKIRSTKLEDSAMYFCASRDYLTSYNEQFFGPGTRLTVL.

Written as DNA, the CDR3 is TGTGCCAGCAGCTACCATAGCGGGGGGCGGAATGAGCAGTTCTTC. It translates to CASSYHSGGRNEQFF. V is TRBV7-3 and J is TRBJ2-1; 10 bases map to TRBD2. Germline V gene data show CDR1 as SGHTA and CDR2 as FQGTGA. The CDR3 is 15 residues long. The trim removed 4 bases at V and 7 bases at J, leaving 7 bases unmatched.

The chain recombines TRBV19 with TRBJ2-1, with D unclear. CDR1 is LNHDA and CDR2 is SQIVND in the germline V gene (reference sequence). Trimming took 5 bases from V and 0 from J, leaving 11 bases between them. The CDR3 covers 15 residues. DNA for the CDR3: TGTGCCAGTAGTCGCCTCATCAGCTCCTACAATGAGCAGTTCTTC. Translated, it gives CASSRLISSYNEQFF.

The rearrangement uses TRBV27 and TRBJ1-2; 7 bases are shared with TRBD1. The germline V gene has CDR1 MNHEY and CDR2 SMNVEV (reference sequence). The J segment lost 7 bases and the V segment lost 2 bases, leaving 10 bases of the junction unmatched. This CDR3 is built from 15 residues. In DNA, the CDR3 is TGTGCCAGCAGTTTAAGGGCACAGGGGTATAGTGGCTACACCTTC. It codes for CASSLRAQGYSGYTF.

J is TRBJ2-7 and V is TRBV28; the D gene is possibly TRBD2 (6 bases). Germline V gene sequence: CDR1 MDHEN, CDR2 SYDVKM. CDR3 size: 12 residues. V gave up 6 bases and J gave up 9 bases, with 15 bases separating them. In DNA, the CDR3 is TGTGCCAGCAGCTTAGGGCTAGCGTCGCAGTACTTC. Its translation: CASSLGLASQYF.

V gene TRBV7-6 combines with J gene TRBJ1-2; 9 nucleotides match TRBD1. The CDR3 has 14 residues. Unmatched junction bases numbered 8, after V lost 5 bases and J lost 7 bases. CDR1 and CDR2 from the germline V gene are SGHVS and FNYEAQ. CDR3 loop: CASSPKTGGVGYTF. The CDR3 bases are TGTGCCAGCAGCCCCAAGACAGGGGGTGTTGGCTACACCTTC.

V and J are TRBV6-1 and TRBJ2-7; 7 nucleotides line up with TRBD1. CDR1 is MNHNS, CDR2 SASEGT, per germline. V was pared by 4 bases and J by 8 bases, with 5 bases of the junction left unmatched. The CDR3 loop spans 12 amino acids. Here the CDR3 reads CASSGQGDKQYF. DNA for the CDR3: TGTGCCAGCAGTGGACAGGGCGACAAGCAGTACTTC.

V and J are TRBV6-1 and TRBJ2-7; the D is unclear. CDR1 MNHNS and CDR2 SASEGT come from the germline V gene. The CDR3 is made up of 12 amino acids. Trimming removed 6 bases at V and 4 bases at J, with 10 bases between. In DNA form, the CDR3 reads TGTGCCAGCAGAGTACAGAGTTACGAGCAGTACTTC. This translates into CASRVQSYEQYF.

The chain recombines TRBV5-4 with TRBJ2-2; D is perhaps TRBD2 (6 bases). The germline V gene has CDR1 SGHNT and CDR2 YYREEE (reference sequence). The V gene lost 0 bases and the J gene lost 2 bases, with 11 bases spanning the gap. This CDR3 region has 16 residues. The CDR3 loop is CASSLGAGLNTGELFF. The CDR3 bases are TGTGCCAGCAGCTTGGGAGCGGGCCTCAACACCGGGGAGCTGTTTTTT.

The rearrangement joins TRBV5-1 to TRBJ1-2, with D perhaps matching TRBD1 (5 bases). V gave up 2 bases and J gave up 4 bases, with 9 bases separating them. Germline assignment: CDR1 SGHRS and CDR2 YFSETQ. The CDR3 is 13 residues long. The CDR3, as DNA: TGCGCCAGCAGCTTTGGGGGGTCCTATGGCTACACCTTC. It encodes CASSFGGSYGYTF.

A few counts support this clone. The chain links TRBV5-1 to TRBJ1-1; a possible D gene is TRBD1 (5 bases). Germline CDR1 reads SGHRS; CDR2 reads YFSETQ. The V and J ends lost 4 bases and 10 bases respectively, with 14 bases between them. The CDR3 contains 12 residues. The CDR3 nucleotides read TGCGCCAGCAGCGTCACAGGCTTTCTAGCTTTCTTT. This gives the protein CASSVTGFLAFF. Complete variable domain (other parts from reference TRBV5-1 and TRBJ1-1): KAGVTQTPRYLIKTRGQQVTLSCSPISGHRSVSWYQQTPGQGLQFLFEYFSETQRNKGNFPGRFSGRQFSNSRSEMNVSTLELGDSALYLCASSVTGFLAFFGQGTRLTVV.

This clone was detected only once. The V gene is TRBV28, the J gene TRBJ2-7; 7 nucleotides agree with TRBD1. Germline V CDR1 and CDR2: MDHEN, SYDVKM. J lost 0 bases, V lost 7 bases, and 3 bases had no gene match. This CDR3 has 13 residues. The chain's CDR3 is CASTRDSSYEQYF. CDR3 nucleotides: TGTGCCAGCACCCGGGACAGCTCCTACGAGCAGTACTTC.

V is TRBV7-9 and J is TRBJ2-1, with D unclear. The CDR3 consists of 13 residues. V gave up 8 bases and J gave up 3 bases, with 11 bases separating them. The V gene's germline CDR1 is SEHNR and CDR2 FQNEAQ (reference sequence). CDR3 region: CASARGNYNEQFF. As DNA, the CDR3 is TGTGCCAGCGCCCGAGGCAACTACAATGAGCAGTTCTTC.

The V gene is TRBV7-9, the J gene TRBJ2-1; 12 bases agree with TRBD2. CDR3 length equals 17 residues. J was trimmed by 3 bases and V by 5 bases; bases with no gene match: 8. The germline CDR1 and CDR2 sequences are SEHNR and FQNEAQ (reference sequence). This chain's CDR3 is CASSPEGLAGFYNEQFF. Here the CDR3 DNA reads TGTGCCAGCAGCCCCGAAGGACTAGCGGGATTCTACAATGAGCAGTTCTTC.